This TCR beta chain is from a study of blood T cell repertoires in COVID-19. Turning to the study itself: Sites in the United States, Italy and Spain provided acute and convalescent COVID-19 samples. The cDNA or gDNA used as material had been derived from T cells, B-cell-depleted T cells, or PBMCs.

Source study methods: Researchers report that nucleated cell counts were estimated from reference gene primer amplification. Profiled with immunoSEQ multiplex PCR; TCRdb holds only in-frame clones, not every one. The V and J calls and clone size come from that table; D and trimming were worked out from the DNA. Of some 200,000 clones listed, around 81% were seen once; the top ten hold approximately 2.5%. Trimming took off 4 bases at V and 4 bases at J, with 18 bases between the two ends. CDR3 size: 15 residues. In germline, CDR1 is SGDLS, CDR2 YYNGEE. This sequence originates from a human donor with acute or convalescent COVID-19. The donor label of this sample is uncertain. V and J are TRBV9 and TRBJ2-7; TRBD1 might be the D (6 bases). Source material: peripheral blood. CDR3 residues: CASSLRYGTTYEQYF. The CDR3 DNA is TGTGCCAGCAGCCTACGGTACGGGACAACGTACGAGCAGTACTTC.